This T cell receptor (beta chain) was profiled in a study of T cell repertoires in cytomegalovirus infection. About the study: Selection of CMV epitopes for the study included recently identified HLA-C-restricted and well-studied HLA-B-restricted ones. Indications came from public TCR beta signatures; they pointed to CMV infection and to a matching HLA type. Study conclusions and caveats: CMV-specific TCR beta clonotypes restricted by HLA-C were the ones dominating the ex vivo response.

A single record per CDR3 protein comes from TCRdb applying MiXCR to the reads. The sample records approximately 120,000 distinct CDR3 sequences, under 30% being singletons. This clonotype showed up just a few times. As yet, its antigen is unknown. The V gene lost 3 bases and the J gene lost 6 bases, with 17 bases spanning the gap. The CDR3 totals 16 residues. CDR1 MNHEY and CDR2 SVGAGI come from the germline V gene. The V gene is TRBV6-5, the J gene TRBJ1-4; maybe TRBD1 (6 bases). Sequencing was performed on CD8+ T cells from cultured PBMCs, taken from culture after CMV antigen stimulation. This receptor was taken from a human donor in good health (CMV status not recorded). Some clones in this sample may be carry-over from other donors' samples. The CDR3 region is CASSYPADSYDEKLFF. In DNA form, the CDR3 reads TGTGCCAGCAGTTATCCGGCGGACAGCTACGATGAAAAACTGTTTTTT.